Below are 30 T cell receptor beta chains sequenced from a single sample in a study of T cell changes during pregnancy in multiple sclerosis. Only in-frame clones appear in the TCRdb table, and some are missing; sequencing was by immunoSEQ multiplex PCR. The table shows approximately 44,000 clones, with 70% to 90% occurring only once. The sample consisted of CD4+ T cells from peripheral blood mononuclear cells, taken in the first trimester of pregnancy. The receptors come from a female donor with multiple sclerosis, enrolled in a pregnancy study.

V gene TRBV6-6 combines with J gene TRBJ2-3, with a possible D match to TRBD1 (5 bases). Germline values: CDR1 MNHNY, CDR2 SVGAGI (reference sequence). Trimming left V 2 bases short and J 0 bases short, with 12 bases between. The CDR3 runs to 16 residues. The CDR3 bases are TGTGCCAGCAGTTACGACAGCGTTACTAGCACAGATACGCAGTATTTT. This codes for CASSYDSVTSTDTQYF.

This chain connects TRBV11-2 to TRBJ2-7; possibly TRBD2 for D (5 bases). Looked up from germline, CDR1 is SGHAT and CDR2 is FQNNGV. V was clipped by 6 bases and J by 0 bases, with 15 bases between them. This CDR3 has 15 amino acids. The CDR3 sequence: CASRSVAWNSYEQYF. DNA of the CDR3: TGTGCCAGCAGATCGGTAGCGTGGAACTCCTACGAGCAGTACTTC.

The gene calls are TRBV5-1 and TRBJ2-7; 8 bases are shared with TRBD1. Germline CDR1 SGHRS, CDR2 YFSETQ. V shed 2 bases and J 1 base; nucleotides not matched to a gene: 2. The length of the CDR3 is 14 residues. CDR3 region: CASSLQGGSYEQYF. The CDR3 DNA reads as TGCGCCAGCAGCTTACAGGGGGGATCCTACGAGCAGTACTTC.

The CDR3 DNA reads as TGTGCCAGCAGCGCCGACAGGATCTCCTACGAGCAGTACTTC. Its translation: CASSADRISYEQYF. The chain has TRBV9 and TRBJ2-7; D is possibly TRBD1 (6 bases). This CDR3 has 14 residues. V was trimmed by 3 bases and J by 0 bases, leaving 10 bases between them. Germline values: CDR1 SGDLS, CDR2 YYNGEE.

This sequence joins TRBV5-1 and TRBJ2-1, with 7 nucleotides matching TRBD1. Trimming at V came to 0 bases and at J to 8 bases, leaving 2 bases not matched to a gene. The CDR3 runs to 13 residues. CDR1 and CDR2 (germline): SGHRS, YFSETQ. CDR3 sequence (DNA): TGCGCCAGCAGCTTGGACAGGGGTGATGAGCAGTTCTTC. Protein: CASSLDRGDEQFF.

The CDR3 loop is CASSVIRTGGTEAFF. The CDR3 coding sequence is TGTGCCAGCAGCGTGATACGGACAGGCGGGACTGAAGCTTTCTTT. The J gene is TRBJ1-1, the V gene TRBV9; TRBD1 matches 7 bases. V shed 2 bases and J 5 bases; nucleotides not matched to a gene: 9. The CDR3 loop spans 15 amino acids. CDR1 SGDLS and CDR2 YYNGEE come from the germline V gene.

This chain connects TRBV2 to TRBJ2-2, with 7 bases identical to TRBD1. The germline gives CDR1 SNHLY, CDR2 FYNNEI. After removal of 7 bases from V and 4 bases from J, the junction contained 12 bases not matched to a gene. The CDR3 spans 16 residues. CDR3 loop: CASKKRDSQTTGELFF. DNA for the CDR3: TGTGCCAGCAAAAAGAGGGACAGTCAAACCACCGGGGAGCTGTTTTTT.

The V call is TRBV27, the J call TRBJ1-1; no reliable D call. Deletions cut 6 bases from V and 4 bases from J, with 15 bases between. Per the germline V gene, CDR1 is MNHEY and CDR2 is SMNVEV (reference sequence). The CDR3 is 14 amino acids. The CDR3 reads CASSWSILGTEAFF. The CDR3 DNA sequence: TGTGCCAGCAGCTGGAGTATCTTGGGCACTGAAGCTTTCTTT.

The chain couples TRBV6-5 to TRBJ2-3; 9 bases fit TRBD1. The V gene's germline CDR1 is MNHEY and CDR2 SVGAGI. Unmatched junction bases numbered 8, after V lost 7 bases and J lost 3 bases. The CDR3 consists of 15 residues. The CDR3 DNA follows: TGTGCCAGCAAGCCCGACAGGGGGATTACAGATACGCAGTATTTT. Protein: CASKPDRGITDTQYF.

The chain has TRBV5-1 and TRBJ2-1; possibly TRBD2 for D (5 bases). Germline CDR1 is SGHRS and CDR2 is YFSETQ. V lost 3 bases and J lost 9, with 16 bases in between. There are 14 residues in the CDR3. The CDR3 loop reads CASSSTISIGEQFF. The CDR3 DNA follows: TGCGCCAGCAGCTCGACTATTTCAATTGGTGAGCAGTTCTTC.

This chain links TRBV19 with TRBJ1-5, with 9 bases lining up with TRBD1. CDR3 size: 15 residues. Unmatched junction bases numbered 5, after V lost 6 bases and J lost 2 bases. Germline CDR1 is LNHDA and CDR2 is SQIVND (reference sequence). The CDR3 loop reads CASRNRQGGNQPQHF. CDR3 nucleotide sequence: TGTGCCAGTAGAAATAGACAGGGGGGCAATCAGCCCCAGCATTTT.

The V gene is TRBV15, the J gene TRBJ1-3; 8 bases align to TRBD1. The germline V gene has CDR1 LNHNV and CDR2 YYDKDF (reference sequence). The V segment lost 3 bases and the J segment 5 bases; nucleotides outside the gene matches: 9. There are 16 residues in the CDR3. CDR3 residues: CATSSRNAGGRNTIYF. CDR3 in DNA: TGTGCCACCAGCAGCCGGAACGCAGGGGGCAGAAACACCATATATTTT.

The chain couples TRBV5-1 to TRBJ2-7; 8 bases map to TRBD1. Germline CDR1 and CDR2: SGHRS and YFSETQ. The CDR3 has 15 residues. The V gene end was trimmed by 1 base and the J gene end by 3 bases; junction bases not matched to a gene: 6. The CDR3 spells CASSLPRTGGYEQYF. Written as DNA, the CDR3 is TGCGCCAGCAGCTTGCCACGCACAGGGGGCTACGAGCAGTACTTC.

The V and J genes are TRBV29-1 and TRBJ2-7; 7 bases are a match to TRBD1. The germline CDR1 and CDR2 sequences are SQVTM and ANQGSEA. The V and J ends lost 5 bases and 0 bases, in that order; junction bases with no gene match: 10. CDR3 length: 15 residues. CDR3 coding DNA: TGCAGCGTTAAATACAGGGGTCCTAGCTCCTACGAGCAGTACTTC. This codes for CSVKYRGPSSYEQYF.

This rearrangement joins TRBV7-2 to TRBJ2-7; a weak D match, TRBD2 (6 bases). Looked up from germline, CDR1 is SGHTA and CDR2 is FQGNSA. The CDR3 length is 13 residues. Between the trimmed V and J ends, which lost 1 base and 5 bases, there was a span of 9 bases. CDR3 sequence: CASSLVGGNEQYF. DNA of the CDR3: TGTGCCAGCAGCTTAGTTGGGGGGAACGAGCAGTACTTC.

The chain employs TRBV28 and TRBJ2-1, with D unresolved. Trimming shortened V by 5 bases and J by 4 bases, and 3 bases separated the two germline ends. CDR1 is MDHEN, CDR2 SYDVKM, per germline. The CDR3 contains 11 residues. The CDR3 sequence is CASSRYNEQFF. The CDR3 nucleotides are TGTGCCAGCAGTCGTTACAATGAGCAGTTCTTC.

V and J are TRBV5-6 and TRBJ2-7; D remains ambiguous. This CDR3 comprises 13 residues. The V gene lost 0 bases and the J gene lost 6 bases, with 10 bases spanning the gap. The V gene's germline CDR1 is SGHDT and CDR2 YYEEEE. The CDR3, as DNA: TGTGCCAGCAGCTTGGGGTCAGCGACCGAGCAGTACTTC. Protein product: CASSLGSATEQYF.

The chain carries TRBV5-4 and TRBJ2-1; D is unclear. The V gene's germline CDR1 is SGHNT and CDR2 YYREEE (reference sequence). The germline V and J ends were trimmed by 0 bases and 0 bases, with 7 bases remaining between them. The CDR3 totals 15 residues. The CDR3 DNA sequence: TGTGCCAGCAGCTTGGCGGGTGACTCCTACAATGAGCAGTTCTTC. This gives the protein CASSLAGDSYNEQFF.

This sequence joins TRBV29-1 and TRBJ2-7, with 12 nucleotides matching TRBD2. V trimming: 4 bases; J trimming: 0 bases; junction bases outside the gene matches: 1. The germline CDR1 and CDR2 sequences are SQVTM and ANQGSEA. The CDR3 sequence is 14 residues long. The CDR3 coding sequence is TGCAGCGTTGGGACTAGCGGGGTCTCCTACGAGCAGTACTTC. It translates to CSVGTSGVSYEQYF.

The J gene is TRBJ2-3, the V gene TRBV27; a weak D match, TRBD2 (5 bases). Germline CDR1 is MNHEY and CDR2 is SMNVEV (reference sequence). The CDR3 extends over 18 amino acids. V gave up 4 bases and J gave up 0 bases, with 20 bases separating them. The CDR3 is CASSSRGWAASSTDTQYF. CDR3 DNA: TGTGCCAGCAGTTCTCGGGGATGGGCAGCCTCTAGCACAGATACGCAGTATTTT.

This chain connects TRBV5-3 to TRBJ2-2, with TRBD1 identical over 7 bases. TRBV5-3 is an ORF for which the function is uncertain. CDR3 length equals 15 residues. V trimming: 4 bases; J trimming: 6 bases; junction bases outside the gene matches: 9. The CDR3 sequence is CARSPRTGMAGELFF. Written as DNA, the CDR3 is TGTGCCAGAAGCCCGCGGACAGGAATGGCCGGGGAGCTGTTTTTT.

As DNA, the CDR3 is TGTGCCAGCAGCCCCCTCGCGGGAGGGCCCTACAATGAGCAGTTCTTC. Protein sequence: CASSPLAGGPYNEQFF. The chain carries TRBV7-9 and TRBJ2-1, with 9 bases fitting TRBD2. V lost 5 bases to trimming and J lost 2 bases; unmatched junction nucleotides: 7. CDR3 length: 16 amino acids. Germline CDR1 SEHNR, CDR2 FQNEAQ (reference sequence). Full variable domain (outside the CDR3, taken from reference TRBV7-9 and TRBJ2-1): DTGVSQNPRHKITKRGQNVTFRCDPISEHNRLYWYRQTLGQGPEFLTYFQNEAQLEKSRLLSDRFSAERPKGSFSTLEIQRTEQGDSAMYLCASSPLAGGPYNEQFFGPGTRLTVL.

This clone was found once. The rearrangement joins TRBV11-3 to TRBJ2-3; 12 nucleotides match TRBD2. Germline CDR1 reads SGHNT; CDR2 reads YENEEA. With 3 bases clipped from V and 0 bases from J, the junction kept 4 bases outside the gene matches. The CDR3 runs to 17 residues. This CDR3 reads CASSFLAGGSSTDTQYF. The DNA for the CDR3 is TGTGCCAGCAGCTTCCTAGCGGGAGGGTCTAGCACAGATACGCAGTATTTT. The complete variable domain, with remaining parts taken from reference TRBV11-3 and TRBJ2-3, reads EAGVVQSPRYKIIEKKQPVAFWCNPISGHNTLYWYLQNLGQGPELLIRYENEEAVDDSQLPKDRFSAERLKGVDSTLKIQPAELGDSAVYLCASSFLAGGSSTDTQYFGPGTRLTVL.

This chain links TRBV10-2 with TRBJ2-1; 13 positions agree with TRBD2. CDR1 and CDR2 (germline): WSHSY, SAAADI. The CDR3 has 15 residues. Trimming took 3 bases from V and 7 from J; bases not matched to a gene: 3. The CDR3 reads CASSDPGLAGNEQFF. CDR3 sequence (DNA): TGCGCCAGCAGTGACCCGGGACTAGCGGGAAATGAGCAGTTCTTC.

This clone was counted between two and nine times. The CDR3 region is CASSLMGGETQYF. The CDR3 DNA follows: TGTGCCAGCAGCTTAATGGGGGGGGAGACCCAGTACTTC. The chain uses TRBV7-3 and TRBJ2-5; 7 nucleotides line up with TRBD2. Trimming cost V 1 base and J 5 bases; bases outside gene matches: 1. The CDR3 runs to 13 residues. Germline V CDR1 and CDR2: SGHTA, FQGTGA.

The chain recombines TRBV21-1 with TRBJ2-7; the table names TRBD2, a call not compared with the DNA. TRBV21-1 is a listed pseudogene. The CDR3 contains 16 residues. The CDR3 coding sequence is TGTGCCAGCAGCAAGTATGGGCGGGAGAGACCCTACGAGCAGTACTTC. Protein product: CASSKYGRERPYEQYF.

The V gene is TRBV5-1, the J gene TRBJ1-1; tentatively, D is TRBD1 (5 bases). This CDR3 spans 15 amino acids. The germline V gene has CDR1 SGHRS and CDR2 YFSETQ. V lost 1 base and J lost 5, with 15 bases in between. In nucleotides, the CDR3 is TGCGCCAGCAGCTTGTCTTGGCAGGGCTCTACTGAAGCTTTCTTT. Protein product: CASSLSWQGSTEAFF.

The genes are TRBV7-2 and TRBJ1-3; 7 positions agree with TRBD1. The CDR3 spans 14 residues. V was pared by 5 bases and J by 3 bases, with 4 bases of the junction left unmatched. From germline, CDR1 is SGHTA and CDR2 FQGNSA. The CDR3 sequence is CASSLRDSGNTIYF. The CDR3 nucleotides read TGTGCCAGCAGCCTCCGGGACAGTGGAAACACCATATATTTT.

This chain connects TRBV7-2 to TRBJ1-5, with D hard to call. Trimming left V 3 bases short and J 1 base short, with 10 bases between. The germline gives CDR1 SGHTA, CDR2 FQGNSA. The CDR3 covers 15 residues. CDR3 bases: TGTGCCAGCAGCTTGGTCGACAAGAGCAATCAGCCCCAGCATTTT. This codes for CASSLVDKSNQPQHF.

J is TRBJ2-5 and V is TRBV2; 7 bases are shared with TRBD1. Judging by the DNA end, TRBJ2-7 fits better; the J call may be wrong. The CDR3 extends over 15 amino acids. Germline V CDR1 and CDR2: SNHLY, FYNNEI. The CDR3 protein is CASSRQGFSSYEQYF. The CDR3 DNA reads TGTGCCAGCAGTAGACAGGGATTTAGCTCCTACGAGCAGTACTTC.